Listed below are T cell receptor beta chains from one sample, sequenced in a study of T cells in Graves' hyperthyroidism and ophthalmopathy. TCRdb reprocessed the multiplex PCR reads with MiXCR, giving one entry per CDR3 protein. The sample has fewer than 750,000 distinct CDR3 sequences, roughly 14% seen once. Input material: blood. The receptor source for this set is a woman aged 45-65 years with Graves' ophthalmopathy. Each CDR3 is given with its conserved first and last residue. D genes are given only for firm matches. Some rows mark clone size as missing; the rest say once, few, many or name a class of expanded clone.

many,NA,TRBJ2-7,TRBV7-2,CASSLGPGRPYEQYF,TGTGCCAGCAGCTTAGGACCCGGGAGACCCTACGAGCAGTACTTC
few,TRBD2,TRBJ2-7,TRBV20-1,CSANYPGLAGGIYEQYF,TGCAGTGCTAACTACCCGGGACTAGCGGGAGGAATATACGAGCAGTACTTC
few,NA,TRBJ1-1,TRBV5-1,CASSPRTDGYTEAFF,TGCGCCAGCAGCCCACGGACGGATGGGTACACTGAAGCTTTCTTT
NA,NA,TRBJ2-5,TRBV7-3,CASSLIGTTQETQYF,TGTGCCAGCAGCTTAATTGGGACCACCCAAGAGACCCAGTACTTC
NA,NA,TRBJ2-1,TRBV14,CASSQDIFIGAVVSYNEQFF,TGTGCCAGCAGCCAAGATATCTTTATCGGGGCGGTGGTCTCCTACAATGAGCAGTTCTTC
NA,TRBD2,TRBJ2-1,TRBV6-2/TRBV6-3,CASRKKPGGSYNEQFF,TGTGCCAGCAGAAAAAAACCGGGGGGGTCCTACAATGAGCAGTTCTTC
many,NA,TRBJ2-7,TRBV27,CASSLSRGRYEQYF,TGTGCCAGCAGTTTATCCAGGGGCCGCTACGAGCAGTACTTC
many,TRBD1,TRBJ2-7,TRBV12-3/TRBV12-4,CASSRTTGYEQYF,TGTGCCAGCAGCCGCACGACAGGGTACGAGCAGTACTTC
many,NA,TRBJ2-7,TRBV18,CASSPSRAGYEQYF,TGTGCCAGCTCACCATCCCGAGCGGGCTACGAGCAGTACTTC
NA,TRBD1,TRBJ2-7,TRBV4-2,CASSQPDRAYEQYF,TGTGCCAGCAGCCAGCCGGACAGGGCCTACGAGCAGTACTTC
many,NA,TRBJ2-1,TRBV30,CAGKPQSRGPQFF,TGTGCCGGAAAACCCCAGAGTCGGGGGCCCCAGTTCTTC
few,NA,TRBJ2-6,TRBV3-2,CASSPGQGVAGANVLTF,TGTGCCAGCAGCCCGGGACAGGGAGTCGCTGGGGCCAACGTCCTGACTTTC
NA,NA,TRBJ1-1,TRBV14,CASSQRGGYSNTEAFF,TGTGCCAGCAGCCAAAGGGGGGGATACTCGAACACTGAAGCTTTCTTT
NA,TRBD1,TRBJ1-2,TRBV6-1,CASRDRASYGYTF,TGTGCCAGTCGGGACAGGGCCAGCTATGGCTACACCTTC
few,NA,TRBJ2-7,TRBV15,CATSRDRRAYEQYF,TGTGCCACCAGCAGAGATCGGCGGGCCTACGAGCAGTACTTC
NA,TRBD2,TRBJ2-2,TRBV7-9,CASNFRTSGSVGELFF,TGTGCCAGCAACTTTCGTACTAGCGGGAGCGTCGGGGAGCTGTTTTTT
NA,TRBD2,TRBJ2-7,TRBV24-1,CATGTGLAGYEQYF,TGTGCCACCGGTACGGGACTAGCGGGCTACGAGCAGTACTTC
once,NA,TRBJ2-7,TRBV4-3,CASSQDHWTNGTYEQYF,TGCGCCAGCAGCCAAGATCACTGGACTAACGGAACCTACGAGCAGTACTTC
NA,TRBD1,TRBJ1-3,TRBV20-1,CSAAGQGENTIYF,TGCAGTGCTGCGGGACAGGGGGAAAACACCATATATTTT
NA,NA,TRBJ1-1,TRBV19,CASSIAREAFF,TGTGCCAGTAGTATCGCTAGGGAAGCTTTCTTT
many,NA,TRBJ2-1,TRBV2,CASSGTRGSYNEQFF,TGTGCCAGCAGTGGGACTAGGGGGTCCTACAATGAGCAGTTCTTC
NA,TRBD2,TRBJ2-2,TRBV4-1,CASSTWTSGRTGELFF,TGCGCCAGCAGCACATGGACTAGCGGGAGAACCGGGGAGCTGTTTTTT
many,NA,TRBJ2-7,TRBV27,CASSKTRDLYEQYF,TGTGCCAGCAGTAAAACAAGGGACCTCTACGAGCAGTACTTC
many,TRBD2,TRBJ2-1,TRBV27,CASSSGGVYNEQFF,TGTGCCAGCAGTTCGGGGGGGGTCTACAATGAGCAGTTCTTC
many,NA,TRBJ1-4,TRBV12-3/TRBV12-4,CASSWTDHNEKLFF,TGTGCCAGCAGTTGGACAGATCATAATGAAAAACTGTTTTTT